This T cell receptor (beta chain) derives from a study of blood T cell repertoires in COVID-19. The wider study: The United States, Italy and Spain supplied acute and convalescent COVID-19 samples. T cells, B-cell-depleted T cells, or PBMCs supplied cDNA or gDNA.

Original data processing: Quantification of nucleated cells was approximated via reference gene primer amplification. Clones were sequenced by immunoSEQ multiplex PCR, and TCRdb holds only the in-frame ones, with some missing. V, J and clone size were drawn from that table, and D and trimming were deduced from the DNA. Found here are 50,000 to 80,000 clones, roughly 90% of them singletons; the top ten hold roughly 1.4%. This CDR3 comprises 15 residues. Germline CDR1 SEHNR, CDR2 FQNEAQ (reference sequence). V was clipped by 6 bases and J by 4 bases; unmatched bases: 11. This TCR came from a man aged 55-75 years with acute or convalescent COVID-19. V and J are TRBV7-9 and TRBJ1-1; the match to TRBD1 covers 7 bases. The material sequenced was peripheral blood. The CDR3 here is CASSGDRLLGTEAFF. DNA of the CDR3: TGTGCCAGCAGTGGGGACAGACTACTCGGCACTGAAGCTTTCTTT. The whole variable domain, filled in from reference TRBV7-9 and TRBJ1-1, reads DTGVSQNPRHKITKRGQNVTFRCDPISEHNRLYWYRQTLGQGPEFLTYFQNEAQLEKSRLLSDRFSAERPKGSFSTLEIQRTEQGDSAMYLCASSGDRLLGTEAFFGQGTRLTVV.